Below, one T cell receptor beta chain is given with its context. What it recognizes is unknown. These data come from a study of identical twins. Regarding the study as a whole: The models gave estimates that fell short of the out-of-frame TCR alpha sharing seen in monozygotic twins.

Via MiXCR, TCRdb re-called the 5' RACE reads, giving one row per CDR3 protein. The sample consists of about 200,000 distinct CDR3 sequences, about 7.5% of them appearing once. This CDR3 is built from 15 residues. Trimming removed 5 bases at V and 2 bases at J, with 15 bases between. Germline V gene data show CDR1 as SGHAT and CDR2 as FQNNGV. These data were also filed under a second study, of yellow fever vaccine responses in identical twins.

The V gene is TRBV11-2, the J gene TRBJ2-5, with D possibly TRBD2 on 6 matching bases. Material for sequencing was memory (CD45RO+) T cells sorted from blood. The receptor's source is a woman younger than 35 in good health. The CDR3 loop is CASSPGTLTQETQYF. The CDR3 DNA is TGTGCCAGCAGCCCAGGGACTCTTACTCAAGAGACCCAGTACTTC. Based on the CDR3 plus reference TRBV11-2 and TRBJ2-5, the full variable domain is EAGVAQSPRYKIIEKRQSVAFWCNPISGHATLYWYQQILGQGPKLLIQFQNNGVVDDSQLPKDRFSAERLKGVDSTLKIQPAKLEDSAVYLCASSPGTLTQETQYFGPGTRLLVL.